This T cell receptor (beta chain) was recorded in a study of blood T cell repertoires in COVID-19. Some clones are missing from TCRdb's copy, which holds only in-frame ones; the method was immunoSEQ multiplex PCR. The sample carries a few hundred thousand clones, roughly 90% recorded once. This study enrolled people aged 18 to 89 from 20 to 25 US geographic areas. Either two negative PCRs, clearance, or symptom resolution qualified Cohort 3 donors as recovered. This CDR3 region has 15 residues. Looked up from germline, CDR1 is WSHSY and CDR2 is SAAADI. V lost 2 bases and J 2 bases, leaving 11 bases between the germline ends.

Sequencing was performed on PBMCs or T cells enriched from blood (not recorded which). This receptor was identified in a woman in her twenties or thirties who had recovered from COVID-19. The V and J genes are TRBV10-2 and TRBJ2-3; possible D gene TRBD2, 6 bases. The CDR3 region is CASSETSTYTDTQYF. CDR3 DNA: TGCGCCAGCAGTGAGACTAGCACTTACACAGATACGCAGTATTTT.